There are a few counts of the clone carrying this TCR beta chain. Each CDR3 protein is one row after TCRdb ran MiXCR on the 5' RACE reads. This table holds about 350,000 distinct CDR3 sequences, 4.1% found once. The sample belongs to a study of T cells after yellow fever vaccination. Trimming at V came to 4 bases and at J to 2 bases, leaving 3 bases not matched to a gene. Germline values: CDR1 LGHNA, CDR2 YNFKEQ. The CDR3 contains 17 residues. This receptor was obtained from a man aged 18 to 35 who received the YFV17D yellow fever vaccine. The sample was PBMCs, taken 5 days after the yellow fever booster vaccination. The chain has TRBV4-2 and TRBJ2-3, with 16 positions matching TRBD2. As DNA, the CDR3 is TGTGCCAGCAGCCCGGGACTAGCGGGGGGGATCACAGATACGCAGTATTTT. It translates to CASSPGLAGGITDTQYF.